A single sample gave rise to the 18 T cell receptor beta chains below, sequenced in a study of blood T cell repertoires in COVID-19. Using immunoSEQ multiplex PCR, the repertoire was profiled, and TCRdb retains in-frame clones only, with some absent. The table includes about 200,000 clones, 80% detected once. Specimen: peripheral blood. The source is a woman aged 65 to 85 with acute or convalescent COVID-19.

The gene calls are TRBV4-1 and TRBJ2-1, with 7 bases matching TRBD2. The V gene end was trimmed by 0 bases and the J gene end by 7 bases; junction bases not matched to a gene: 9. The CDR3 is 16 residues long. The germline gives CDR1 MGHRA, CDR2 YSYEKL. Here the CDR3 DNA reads TGCGCCAGCAGCCAAGAGACAACCCGAGCGGGAAATGAGCAGTTCTTC. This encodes CASSQETTRAGNEQFF.

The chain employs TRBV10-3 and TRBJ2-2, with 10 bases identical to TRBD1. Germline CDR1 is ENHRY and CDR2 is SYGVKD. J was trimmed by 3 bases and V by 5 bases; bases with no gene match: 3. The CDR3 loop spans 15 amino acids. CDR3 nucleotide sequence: TGTGCCATCAGTTCGGACAGGGGGTACACCGGGGAGCTGTTTTTT. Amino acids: CAISSDRGYTGELFF.

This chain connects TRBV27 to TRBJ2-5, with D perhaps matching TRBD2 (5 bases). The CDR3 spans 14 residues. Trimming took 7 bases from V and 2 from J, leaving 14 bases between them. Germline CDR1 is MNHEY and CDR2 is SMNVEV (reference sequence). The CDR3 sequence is CASTTSSAQETQYF. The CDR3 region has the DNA TGTGCCAGCACCACCAGTAGCGCGCAAGAGACCCAGTACTTC.

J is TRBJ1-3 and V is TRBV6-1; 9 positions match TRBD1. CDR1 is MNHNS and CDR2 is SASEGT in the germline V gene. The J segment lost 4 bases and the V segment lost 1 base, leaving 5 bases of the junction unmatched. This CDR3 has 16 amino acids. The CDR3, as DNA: TGTGCCAGCAGTGAAGAGGTTACAGGGGGCGGAAACACCATATATTTT. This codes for CASSEEVTGGGNTIYF.

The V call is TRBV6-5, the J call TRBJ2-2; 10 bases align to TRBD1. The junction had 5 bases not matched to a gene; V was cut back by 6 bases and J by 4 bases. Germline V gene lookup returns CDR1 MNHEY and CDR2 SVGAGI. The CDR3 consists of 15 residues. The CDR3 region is CASRETGGSTGELFF. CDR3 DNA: TGTGCCAGCAGGGAGACAGGGGGCAGCACCGGGGAGCTGTTTTTT.

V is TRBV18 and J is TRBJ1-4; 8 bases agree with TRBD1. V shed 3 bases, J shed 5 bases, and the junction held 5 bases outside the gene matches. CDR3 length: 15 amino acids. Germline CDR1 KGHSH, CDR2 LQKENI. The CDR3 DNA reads TGTGCCAGCTCACCCACAAGGACAGGGAATGAAAAACTGTTTTTT. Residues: CASSPTRTGNEKLFF.

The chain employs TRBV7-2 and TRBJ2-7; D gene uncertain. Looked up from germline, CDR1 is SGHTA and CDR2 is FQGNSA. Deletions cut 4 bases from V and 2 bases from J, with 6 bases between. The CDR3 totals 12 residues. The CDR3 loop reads CASSSIAYEQYF. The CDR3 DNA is TGTGCCAGCAGCTCCATTGCCTACGAGCAGTACTTC.

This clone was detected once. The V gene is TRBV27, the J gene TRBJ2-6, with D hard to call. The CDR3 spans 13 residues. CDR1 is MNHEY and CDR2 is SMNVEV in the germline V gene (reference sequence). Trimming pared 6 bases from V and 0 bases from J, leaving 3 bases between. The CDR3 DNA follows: TGTGCCAGCAGCAGCTCTGGGGCCAACGTCCTGACTTTC. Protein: CASSSSGANVLTF. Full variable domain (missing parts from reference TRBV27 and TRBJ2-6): EAQVTQNPRYLITVTGKKLTVTCSQNMNHEYMSWYRQDPGLGLRQIYYSMNVEVTDKGDVPEGYKVSRKEKRNFPLILESPSPNQTSLYFCASSSSGANVLTFGAGSRLTVL.

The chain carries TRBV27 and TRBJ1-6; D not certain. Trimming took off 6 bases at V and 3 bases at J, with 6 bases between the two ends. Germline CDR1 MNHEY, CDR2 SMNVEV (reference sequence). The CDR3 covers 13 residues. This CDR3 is CASRRDYNSPLHF. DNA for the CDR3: TGTGCCAGCAGGCGGGACTATAATTCACCCCTCCACTTT.

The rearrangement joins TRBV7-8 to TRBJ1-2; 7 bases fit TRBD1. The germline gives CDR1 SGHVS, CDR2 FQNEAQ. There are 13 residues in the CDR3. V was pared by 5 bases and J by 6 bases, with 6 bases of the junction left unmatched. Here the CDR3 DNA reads TGTGCCAGCAGCCAAACAGGGGTCGATGGCTACACCTTC. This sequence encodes CASSQTGVDGYTF.

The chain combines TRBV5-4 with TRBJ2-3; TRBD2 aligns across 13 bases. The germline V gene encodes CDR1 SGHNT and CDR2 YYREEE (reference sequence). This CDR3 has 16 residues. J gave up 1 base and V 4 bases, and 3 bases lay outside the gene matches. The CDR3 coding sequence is TGTGCCAGCAGCCTCGGGACTAGCGGGGGCACAGATACGCAGTATTTT. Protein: CASSLGTSGGTDTQYF.

CDR3 coding DNA: TGTGCCAGCAGCTTATGGGCGAGCGGAAGCACAGATACGCAGTATTTT. This encodes CASSLWASGSTDTQYF. The chain carries TRBV7-2 and TRBJ2-3; the D gene is possibly TRBD2 (5 bases). Germline V gene data show CDR1 as SGHTA and CDR2 as FQGNSA. Trimming took off 2 bases at V and 0 bases at J, with 12 bases between the two ends. This CDR3 comprises 16 residues.

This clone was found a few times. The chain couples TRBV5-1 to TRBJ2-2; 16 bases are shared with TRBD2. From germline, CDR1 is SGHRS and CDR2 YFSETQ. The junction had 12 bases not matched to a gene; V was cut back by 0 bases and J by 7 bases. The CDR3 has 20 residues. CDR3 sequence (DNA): TGCGCCAGCAGCTTGGGGTCAGCCGGGACTAGCGGGAGGGCCGTCGGGGAGCTGTTTTTT. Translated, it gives CASSLGSAGTSGRAVGELFF.

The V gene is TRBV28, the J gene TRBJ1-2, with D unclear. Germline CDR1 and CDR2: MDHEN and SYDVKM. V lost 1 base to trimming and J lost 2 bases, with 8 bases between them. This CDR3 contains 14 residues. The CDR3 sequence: CASSLSGSNYGYTF. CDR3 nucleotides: TGTGCCAGCAGTTTATCAGGCAGCAACTATGGCTACACCTTC.

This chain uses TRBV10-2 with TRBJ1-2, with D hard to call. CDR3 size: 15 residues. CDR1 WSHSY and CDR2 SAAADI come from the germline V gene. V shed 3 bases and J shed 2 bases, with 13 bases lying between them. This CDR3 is CASSEFGPLNYGYTF. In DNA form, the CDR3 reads TGCGCCAGCAGTGAATTTGGCCCATTAAACTATGGCTACACCTTC.

CDR3 amino acids: CSVGRGTNTGELFF. In DNA, the CDR3 is TGCAGCGTTGGTAGAGGGACGAACACCGGGGAGCTGTTTTTT. This rearrangement joins TRBV29-1 to TRBJ2-2; D perhaps matches TRBD2 (5 bases). V was trimmed by 4 bases and J by 0 bases, leaving 9 bases between them. CDR1 is SQVTM, CDR2 ANQGSEA, per germline. The CDR3 contains 14 residues.

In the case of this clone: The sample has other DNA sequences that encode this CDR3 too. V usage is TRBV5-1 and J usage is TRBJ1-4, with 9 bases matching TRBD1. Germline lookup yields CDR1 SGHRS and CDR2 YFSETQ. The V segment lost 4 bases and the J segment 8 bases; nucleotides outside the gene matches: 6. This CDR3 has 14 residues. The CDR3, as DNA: TGCGCCAGCAGCCTCGGGACAGGGCGCGAAAAACTGTTTTTT. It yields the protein CASSLGTGREKLFF.

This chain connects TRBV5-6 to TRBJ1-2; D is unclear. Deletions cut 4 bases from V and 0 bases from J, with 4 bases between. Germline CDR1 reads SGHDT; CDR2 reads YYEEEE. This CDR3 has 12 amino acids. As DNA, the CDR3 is TGTGCCAGCAGCACAGCTAACTATGGCTACACCTTC. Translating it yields CASSTANYGYTF.